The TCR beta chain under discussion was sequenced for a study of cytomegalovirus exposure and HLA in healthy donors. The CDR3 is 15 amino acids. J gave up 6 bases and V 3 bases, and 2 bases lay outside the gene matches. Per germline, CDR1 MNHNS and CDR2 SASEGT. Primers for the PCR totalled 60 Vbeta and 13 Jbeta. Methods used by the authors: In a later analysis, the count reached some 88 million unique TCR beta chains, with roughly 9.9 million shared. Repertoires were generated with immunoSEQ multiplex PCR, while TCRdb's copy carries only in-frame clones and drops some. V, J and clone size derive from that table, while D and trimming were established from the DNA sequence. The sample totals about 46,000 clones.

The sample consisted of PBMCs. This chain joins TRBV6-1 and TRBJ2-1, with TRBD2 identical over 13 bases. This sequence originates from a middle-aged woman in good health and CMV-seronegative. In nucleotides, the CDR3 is TGTGCCAGCAGTGACGGACTAGCGGGAGTCAATGAGCAGTTCTTC. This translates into CASSDGLAGVNEQFF.